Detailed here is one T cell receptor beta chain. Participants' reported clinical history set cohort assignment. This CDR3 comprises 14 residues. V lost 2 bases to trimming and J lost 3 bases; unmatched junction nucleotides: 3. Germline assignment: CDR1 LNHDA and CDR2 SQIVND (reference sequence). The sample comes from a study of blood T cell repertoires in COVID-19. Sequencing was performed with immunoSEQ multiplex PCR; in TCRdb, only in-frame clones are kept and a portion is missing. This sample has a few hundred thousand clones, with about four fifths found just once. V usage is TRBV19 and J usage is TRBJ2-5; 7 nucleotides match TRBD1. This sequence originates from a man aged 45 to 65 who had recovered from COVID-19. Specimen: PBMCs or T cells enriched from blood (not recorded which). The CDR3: CASSIKDREETQYF. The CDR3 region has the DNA TGTGCCAGTAGTATAAAAGACAGGGAAGAGACCCAGTACTTC.